The T cell receptor beta chain under discussion was sequenced for a study of cytomegalovirus exposure and HLA in healthy donors. Notes on the study in general: Sequencing had likely introduced a cluster of highly shared sequence variants as an artifact. Most subjects' HLA-A and HLA-B alleles were reportedly predicted from TCR beta sequences.

PCR primers comprised 60 Vbeta and 13 Jbeta primers. TCRdb's table, derived via immunoSEQ multiplex PCR, lists solely in-frame clones and lacks some. The table records 150,000 to 200,000 clones, around 68% of them present only once. V dropped 5 bases and J dropped 10 bases, with 21 bases sitting between them. Germline loops: CDR1 SGHVS, CDR2 FQNEAQ. This CDR3 contains 15 residues. A note on this clone: Antigen unknown.

Material for sequencing was PBMCs. The chain joins TRBV7-8 to TRBJ2-1, with TRBD2 as a possible D gene (7 bases). This receptor was obtained from a man between 35 and 55 years old in good health and CMV-seronegative. The CDR3 loop is CASSRGATQGREQFF. CDR3 DNA sequence: TGTGCCAGCAGCCGGGGGGCTACGCAAGGGAGGGAGCAGTTCTTC.